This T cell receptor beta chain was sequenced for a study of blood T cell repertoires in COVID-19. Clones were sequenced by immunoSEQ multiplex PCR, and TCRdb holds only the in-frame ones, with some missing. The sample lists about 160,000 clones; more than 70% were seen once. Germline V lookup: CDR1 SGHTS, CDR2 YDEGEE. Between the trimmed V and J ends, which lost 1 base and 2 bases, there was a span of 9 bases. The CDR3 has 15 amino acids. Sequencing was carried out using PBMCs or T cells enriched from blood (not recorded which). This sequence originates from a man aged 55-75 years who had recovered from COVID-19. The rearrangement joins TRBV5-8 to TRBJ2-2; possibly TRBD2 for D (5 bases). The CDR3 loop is CASSLRRDNTGELFF. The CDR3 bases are TGTGCCAGCAGCTTGAGACGGGATAACACCGGGGAGCTGTTTTTT.